This T cell receptor beta chain was found in a study of blood T cell repertoires in COVID-19. Study as a whole: COVID-19 samples from acute and convalescent phases originated in the United States, Italy and Spain. Sample material is recorded as cDNA or gDNA derived from T cells, B-cell-depleted T cells, or PBMCs.

J gave up 7 bases and V 8 bases, and 10 bases lay outside the gene matches. Germline V gene sequence: CDR1 SQVTM, CDR2 ANQGSEA. This CDR3 contains 14 residues. Authors' data handling: Nucleated cell counts were estimated from reference gene primer amplification. Some clones are missing from TCRdb's copy, which holds only in-frame ones; the method was immunoSEQ multiplex PCR. V, J and clone size derive from that table, while D and trimming were established from the DNA sequence. This table holds approximately 110,000 clones, approximately 80% found once. The specimen was peripheral blood. The sequence was collected from a woman between 35 and 50 years old with acute or convalescent COVID-19. The V and J genes are TRBV29-1 and TRBJ2-1; 11 bases align to TRBD2. The CDR3 DNA sequence: TGCAGCCTTGCCGGGACTAGCGGTAGTAATGAGCAGTTCTTC. Translation: CSLAGTSGSNEQFF.